The 25 T cell receptor beta chains below were found in one sample sequenced in a study of T cells after posttransplantation cyclophosphamide. Cyclophosphamide on days +3 and +4 followed busulfan-fludarabine conditioning and a marrow graft. The method was immunoSEQ multiplex PCR; TCRdb's version includes in-frame clones alone and lacks a portion of them. The table shows about 3,300 clones, with roughly 77% occurring only once. The specimen was PBMCs, collected 150 to 200 days after allogeneic stem cell transplant with posttransplant cyclophosphamide. Receptors were obtained from a male patient aged 55-69 years who received an allogeneic stem cell transplant from a related donor and was CMV-positive. Some T cells may possibly be graft donor cells.

The sample holds one count of this clone. The chain links TRBV19 to TRBJ2-7; D uncertain. The CDR3 is 19 residues long. Germline lookup yields CDR1 LNHDA and CDR2 SQIVND (reference sequence). V lost 5 bases and J 2 bases, leaving 28 bases between the germline ends. The CDR3 sequence is CASSALFGGPARRAYEQYF. The CDR3 region has the DNA TGTGCCAGTAGTGCCCTCTTTGGTGGCCCGGCACGGAGAGCCTACGAGCAGTACTTC.

The chain links TRBV28 to TRBJ2-1; the match to TRBD1 covers 7 bases. V lost 11 bases, J lost 3 bases, and 7 bases stayed unmatched. CDR3 length: 13 residues. CDR1 is MDHEN and CDR2 is SYDVKM in the germline V gene. The CDR3 protein is CACRGRSYNEQFF. In nucleotides, the CDR3 is TGTGCCTGTAGGGGGCGCAGCTACAATGAGCAGTTCTTC.

This chain links TRBV7-2 with TRBJ2-2, with 11 bases that match TRBD2. The CDR3 contains 16 residues. V lost 5 bases to trimming and J lost 7 bases; unmatched junction nucleotides: 9. The germline CDR1 and CDR2 sequences are SGHTA and FQGNSA. The CDR3 nucleotides read TGTGCCAGCAGCCCCACCGGGACTAGCGGAGGCGGGGAGCTGTTTTTT. Amino acid sequence: CASSPTGTSGGGELFF.

The chain combines TRBV6-4 with TRBJ2-3; 10 nucleotides agree with TRBD2. The trim removed 5 bases at V and 1 base at J, leaving 3 bases unmatched. The CDR3 spans 15 residues. The V gene's germline CDR1 is MRHNA and CDR2 SNTAGT. DNA of the CDR3: TGTGCCAGCAGTAACCTAGCGGGGGGCACAGATACGCAGTATTTT. As protein: CASSNLAGGTDTQYF.

This clone showed up just a few times. The rearrangement joins TRBV7-9 to TRBJ1-5; 9 nucleotides line up with TRBD1. The CDR3 spans 15 residues. From germline, CDR1 is SEHNR and CDR2 FQNEAQ (reference sequence). J lost 5 bases, V lost 5 bases, and 7 bases had no gene match. The CDR3 sequence is CASSGTGSGDQPQHF. The CDR3 DNA sequence: TGTGCCAGCAGCGGGACAGGGTCGGGGGATCAGCCCCAGCATTTT. The full variable domain, its missing parts supplied by reference TRBV7-9 and TRBJ1-5, is DTGVSQNPRHKITKRGQNVTFRCDPISEHNRLYWYRQTLGQGPEFLTYFQNEAQLEKSRLLSDRFSAERPKGSFSTLEIQRTEQGDSAMYLCASSGTGSGDQPQHFGDGTRLSIL.

J is TRBJ2-7 and V is TRBV2; 8 bases match TRBD1. Germline V gene sequence: CDR1 SNHLY, CDR2 FYNNEI. This CDR3 comprises 14 residues. V shed 4 bases, J shed 4 bases, and the junction held 6 bases outside the gene matches. In DNA form, the CDR3 reads TGTGCCAGCAGTGCTCGGACAGGGCAGTACGAGCAGTACTTC. It codes for CASSARTGQYEQYF.

The J gene is TRBJ2-3, the V gene TRBV7-6, with 11 bases that match TRBD1. After removal of 4 bases from V and 2 bases from J, the junction contained 23 bases not matched to a gene. The CDR3 extends over 22 amino acids. CDR1 is SGHVS and CDR2 is FNYEAQ in the germline V gene. The CDR3 loop reads CASSYPGTGGNMPILNTDTQYF. In nucleotides, the CDR3 is TGTGCCAGCAGCTATCCCGGGACAGGGGGTAATATGCCCATTCTTAACACAGATACGCAGTATTTT.

This sequence joins TRBV7-9 and TRBJ1-3; TRBD1 matches 7 bases. Trimming removed 5 bases from V and 0 bases from J; junction bases left unmatched: 4. The germline V gene has CDR1 SEHNR and CDR2 FQNEAQ (reference sequence). The CDR3 length is 15 residues. DNA of the CDR3: TGTGCCAGCAGCGTGACAGGGCTCTCTGGAAACACCATATATTTT. It encodes CASSVTGLSGNTIYF.

This clone came up a few times. V is TRBV19 and J is TRBJ1-1, with D tentatively TRBD1 (6 bases). The ends were cut back, 5 bases at V and 4 bases at J, with 14 bases in the middle. The germline CDR1 and CDR2 sequences are LNHDA and SQIVND (reference sequence). The CDR3 sequence is 14 residues long. As DNA, the CDR3 is TGTGCCAGTAGTCTTCCCAGGGGTAGCACTGAAGCTTTCTTT. As protein: CASSLPRGSTEAFF.

V is TRBV11-3 and J is TRBJ2-1; maybe TRBD1 (5 bases). Looked up from germline, CDR1 is SGHNT and CDR2 is YENEEA. This CDR3 comprises 15 residues. V lost 2 bases to trimming and J lost 0 bases, with 8 bases between them. CDR3: CASSLQGSSYNEQFF. The CDR3 bases are TGTGCCAGCAGCTTACAGGGCAGCTCCTACAATGAGCAGTTCTTC.

The chain uses TRBV13 and TRBJ1-2; D gene ambiguous. The CDR3 runs 14 residues. The V end was cut by 4 bases, the J end by 4 bases, with 13 bases between. The germline V gene encodes CDR1 PRHDT and CDR2 FYEKMQ (reference sequence). This chain's CDR3 is CASSSPLASYGYTF. The CDR3 DNA reads as TGTGCCAGCAGCTCTCCCTTAGCCTCCTATGGCTACACCTTC.

The V gene is TRBV5-4, the J gene TRBJ2-1; D may be TRBD2 (5 bases). V gave up 5 bases and J gave up 5 bases, with 23 bases separating them. The CDR3 runs to 17 residues. Per the germline V gene, CDR1 is SGHNT and CDR2 is YYREEE (reference sequence). CDR3: CASRDRGKGPWDNEQFF. Written as DNA, the CDR3 is TGTGCCAGCAGAGACCGGGGAAAAGGGCCCTGGGACAATGAGCAGTTCTTC.

This clone has only one observation. The rearrangement uses TRBV28 and TRBJ2-5; unclear D gene. The CDR3 has 13 residues. CDR1 is MDHEN and CDR2 is SYDVKM in the germline V gene. V was pared by 4 bases and J by 7 bases, with 13 bases between. CDR3 bases: TGTGCCAGCAGTTATAATAATCCGGGGACCCAGTACTTC. It specifies CASSYNNPGTQYF.

This clone was observed a few times. The chain has TRBV28 and TRBJ1-6, with D tentatively TRBD1 (6 bases). The length of the CDR3 is 16 residues. V dropped 2 bases and J dropped 9 bases, with 17 bases sitting between them. Germline CDR1 MDHEN, CDR2 SYDVKM. DNA of the CDR3: TGTGCCAGCAGTTTAGGGGGAAATAGGGGGAGTTCACCCCTCCACTTT. It encodes CASSLGGNRGSSPLHF.

The V gene is TRBV14, the J gene TRBJ2-5; 12 bases align to TRBD2. J lost 4 bases, V lost 3 bases, and 6 bases had no gene match. This CDR3 is 16 amino acids long. From germline, CDR1 is SGHDN and CDR2 FVKESK. DNA of the CDR3: TGTGCCAGCAGCCAGCTAGCGGGAGGGACGGGAGAGACCCAGTACTTC. Its translation: CASSQLAGGTGETQYF.

The CDR3 DNA reads TGTGCCAGTAGTATAGGGCGGTCTACTGAAGCTTTCTTT. It specifies CASSIGRSTEAFF. The chain has TRBV19 and TRBJ1-1; no definite D call. The CDR3 totals 13 residues. Trimming stripped 1 base from V and 5 bases from J, with 8 bases between. Germline V gene data show CDR1 as LNHDA and CDR2 as SQIVND (reference sequence).

This CDR3 reads CASSQSFRGDYEQYV. The CDR3, as DNA: TGCGCCAGCAGCCAATCCTTTCGGGGGGACTACGAGCAGTACGTC. The chain recombines TRBV4-1 with TRBJ2-7; 7 nucleotides align to TRBD2. Unmatched junction bases numbered 7, after V lost 2 bases and J lost 3 bases. Germline loops: CDR1 MGHRA, CDR2 YSYEKL. The CDR3 contains 15 residues.

The chain links TRBV10-3 to TRBJ2-3, with 14 bases fitting TRBD2. This CDR3 comprises 16 residues. V dropped 6 bases and J dropped 6; count of bases not matched to a gene: 8. From germline, CDR1 is ENHRY and CDR2 SYGVKD. CDR3 sequence reads: CAIRKTSGRAGDTQYF. The CDR3 region has the DNA TGTGCCATCAGGAAGACTAGCGGGAGGGCCGGGGATACGCAGTATTTT.

The chain carries TRBV28 and TRBJ1-2; maybe TRBD1 (6 bases). Trimming pared 1 base from V and 7 bases from J, leaving 10 bases between. The CDR3 consists of 13 residues. Germline assignment: CDR1 MDHEN and CDR2 SYDVKM. The CDR3 region is CASSLYGGLGYTF. The DNA of the CDR3 is TGTGCCAGCAGTTTATATGGGGGCCTTGGCTACACCTTC.

The chain recombines TRBV19 with TRBJ2-2; 9 nucleotides match TRBD2. The CDR3 is 15 residues long. CDR1 LNHDA and CDR2 SQIVND come from the germline V gene (reference sequence). V trimming: 2 bases; J trimming: 7 bases; junction bases outside the gene matches: 5. CDR3 DNA: TGTGCCAGTAGTATACATAGCGGGAGTGACGGGGAGCTGTTTTTT. This gives the protein CASSIHSGSDGELFF.

This rearrangement joins TRBV7-3 to TRBJ2-3; 9 nucleotides match TRBD1. The CDR3 contains 15 residues. Germline V gives CDR1 SGHTA, CDR2 FQGTGA. After removal of 2 bases from V and 5 bases from J, the junction contained 5 bases not matched to a gene. The CDR3 region is CASSLAGQGQDTQYF. CDR3 coding DNA: TGTGCCAGCAGCTTAGCCGGACAGGGGCAAGATACGCAGTATTTT.

The table lists this clone with a few counts. Other DNA sequences within the sample encode an identical CDR3. The J gene is TRBJ1-6, the V gene TRBV7-9, with 9 bases aligning to TRBD1. Germline V gene data show CDR1 as SEHNR and CDR2 as FQNEAQ (reference sequence). This CDR3 spans 15 amino acids. With 3 bases clipped from V and 7 bases from J, the junction kept 4 bases outside the gene matches. CDR3 coding DNA: TGTGCCAGCAGCTTCCGGACAGGGGTGAATTCACCCCTCCACTTT. Translated, it gives CASSFRTGVNSPLHF.

The rearrangement joins TRBV10-3 to TRBJ1-2, with D tentatively TRBD1 (5 bases). V dropped 3 bases and J dropped 2 bases, with 10 bases sitting between them. The CDR3 loop spans 14 amino acids. CDR1 is ENHRY, CDR2 SYGVKD, per germline. CDR3 amino acids: CAISDSGGNYGYTF. In DNA form, the CDR3 reads TGTGCCATCAGTGACTCTGGGGGGAACTATGGCTACACCTTC.

This chain links TRBV28 with TRBJ2-7; tentatively, D is TRBD2 (5 bases). The CDR3 runs to 15 residues. Germline CDR1 and CDR2: MDHEN and SYDVKM. Trimming stripped 5 bases from V and 2 bases from J, with 16 bases between. CDR3 nucleotides: TGTGCCAGCAGTCCCCATGGGCGGGCCACCTACGAGCAGTACTTC. It yields the protein CASSPHGRATYEQYF.

The rearrangement uses TRBV5-5 and TRBJ1-1, with D perhaps matching TRBD1 (5 bases). V dropped 6 bases and J dropped 5 bases, with 17 bases sitting between them. The CDR3 totals 14 residues. The V gene's germline CDR1 is SGHKS and CDR2 YYEKEE (reference sequence). In nucleotides, the CDR3 is TGTGCCAGCAACGACGCAGGGTGGCGGACTGAAGCTTTCTTT. Its protein is CASNDAGWRTEAFF.